This is a list of T cell receptor beta chains from one sample in a study of radiation and T cells in renal cell carcinoma. The data were produced by immunoSEQ multiplex PCR, yet TCRdb's version contains in-frame clones alone and is incomplete. The top ten hold about 5.3% of the sample, which has about 120,000 clones, about 81% seen once. Sequences were derived from blood, sampled from a patient whose treatment included radiotherapy and nephrectomy. The receptors stem from a man between 50 and 59 years old with renal cell carcinoma. Both conserved end residues are part of each CDR3. The D gene is left open where the match is weak. Only some rows state a clone size, as once, few, many or a class for expanded clones.

j_gene: TRBJ1-4; abundance: NA; v_gene: TRBV7-2; d_gene: TRBD1; CDR3aa: CASSLDRGNEKLFF; CDR3nt: TGTGCCAGCAGCTTGGACAGGGGTAATGAAAAACTGTTTTTT
j_gene: TRBJ2-1; abundance: NA; v_gene: TRBV19; d_gene: TRBD1; CDR3aa: CASSIQAGGYNEQFF; CDR3nt: TGTGCCAGTAGTATACAGGCAGGGGGCTACAATGAGCAGTTCTTC
j_gene: TRBJ2-7; abundance: NA; v_gene: TRBV19; d_gene: TRBD2; CDR3aa: CASSRLAGVYEQYF; CDR3nt: TGTGCCAGTAGTAGACTAGCGGGGGTCTACGAGCAGTACTTC
j_gene: TRBJ2-7; abundance: NA; v_gene: TRBV5-1; d_gene: NA; CDR3aa: CASSPRDIYEQYF; CDR3nt: TGCGCCAGCAGCCCAAGGGACATCTACGAGCAGTACTTC
j_gene: TRBJ2-7; abundance: NA; v_gene: TRBV13; d_gene: NA; CDR3aa: CASSLGLGLEQYF; CDR3nt: TGTGCCAGCAGCTTAGGTTTAGGTCTCGAGCAGTACTTC
j_gene: TRBJ1-1; abundance: few; v_gene: TRBV5-1; d_gene: NA; CDR3aa: CASSRGQSDGNTEAFF; CDR3nt: TGCGCCAGCAGCCGAGGACAGAGCGACGGGAACACTGAAGCTTTCTTT
j_gene: TRBJ2-2; abundance: NA; v_gene: TRBV6-1; d_gene: NA; CDR3aa: CASQNREGTGELFF; CDR3nt: TGTGCCAGCCAGAACAGGGAGGGCACCGGGGAGCTGTTTTTT
j_gene: TRBJ1-2; abundance: NA; v_gene: TRBV7-2; d_gene: TRBD1; CDR3aa: CASSFFGWDRGGYTF; CDR3nt: TGTGCCAGCAGCTTCTTCGGGTGGGACAGGGGTGGCTACACCTTC
j_gene: TRBJ1-1; abundance: NA; v_gene: TRBV12-5; d_gene: NA; CDR3aa: CASGLVGGGGEAFF; CDR3nt: TGTGCTAGTGGTTTGGTAGGGGGGGGCGGTGAAGCTTTCTTT
j_gene: TRBJ1-4; abundance: NA; v_gene: TRBV18; d_gene: NA; CDR3aa: CASSRTPQDRSTNEKLFF; CDR3nt: TGTGCCAGCTCTAGGACTCCCCAGGACCGGTCAACTAATGAAAAACTGTTTTTT
j_gene: TRBJ2-3; abundance: NA; v_gene: TRBV30; d_gene: TRBD2; CDR3aa: CAWKTSGTDTQYF; CDR3nt: TGTGCCTGGAAGACTAGCGGCACAGATACGCAGTATTTT
j_gene: TRBJ2-7; abundance: NA; v_gene: TRBV5-1; d_gene: TRBD2; CDR3aa: CASSLGGSGVPYEQYF; CDR3nt: TGCGCCAGCAGCTTGGGTGGTAGCGGGGTTCCCTACGAGCAGTACTTC
j_gene: TRBJ2-3; abundance: NA; v_gene: TRBV5-4; d_gene: NA; CDR3aa: CASSLQGTWSDTQYF; CDR3nt: TGTGCCAGCAGTTTACAAGGGACGTGGTCAGATACGCAGTATTTT
j_gene: TRBJ1-5; abundance: NA; v_gene: TRBV6-6; d_gene: TRBD1; CDR3aa: CASRPRGQGTNQPQHF; CDR3nt: TGTGCCAGCAGGCCGAGAGGACAGGGGACTAATCAGCCCCAGCATTTT
j_gene: TRBJ1-5; abundance: once; v_gene: TRBV7-9; d_gene: NA; CDR3aa: CASSFGKTAASNQPQHF; CDR3nt: TGTGCCAGCAGCTTTGGAAAAACTGCAGCAAGCAATCAGCCCCAGCATTTT
j_gene: TRBJ1-1; abundance: NA; v_gene: TRBV7-9; d_gene: NA; CDR3aa: CASSLGDGNTEAFF; CDR3nt: TGTGCCAGCAGCTTAGGGGACGGAAACACTGAAGCTTTCTTT
j_gene: TRBJ1-1; abundance: NA; v_gene: TRBV10-3; d_gene: NA; CDR3aa: CAISESPGSAEAFF; CDR3nt: TGTGCCATCAGTGAGTCGCCGGGGTCTGCTGAAGCTTTCTTT
j_gene: TRBJ2-3; abundance: NA; v_gene: TRBV5-1; d_gene: TRBD2; CDR3aa: CASSLSSGSTDTQYF; CDR3nt: TGCGCCAGCAGCTTGTCTAGCGGGAGCACAGATACGCAGTATTTT
j_gene: TRBJ2-3; abundance: NA; v_gene: TRBV30; d_gene: TRBD2; CDR3aa: CAWRKRSGREPDTQYF; CDR3nt: TGTGCCTGGAGGAAACGGAGCGGGAGGGAACCAGATACGCAGTATTTT
j_gene: TRBJ2-6; abundance: NA; v_gene: TRBV7-2; d_gene: NA; CDR3aa: CASSRRGLSGANVLTF; CDR3nt: TGTGCCAGCAGCCGGCGGGGGCTCTCTGGGGCCAACGTCCTGACTTTC
j_gene: TRBJ2-3; abundance: NA; v_gene: TRBV19; d_gene: NA; CDR3aa: CASSIDKFPGRPRGTDTQYF; CDR3nt: TGTGCCAGTAGTATAGATAAATTCCCGGGAAGACCAAGGGGCACAGATACGCAGTATTTT
j_gene: TRBJ2-5; abundance: NA; v_gene: TRBV6-5; d_gene: NA; CDR3aa: CASKSTGPQETQYF; CDR3nt: TGTGCCAGTAAGTCGACGGGCCCACAAGAGACCCAGTACTTC
j_gene: TRBJ2-2; abundance: once; v_gene: TRBV10-1; d_gene: TRBD2; CDR3aa: CASSFSPGLAGGTGELFF; CDR3nt: TGCGCCAGCAGTTTCTCCCCCGGGCTAGCGGGGGGCACCGGGGAGCTGTTTTTT
j_gene: TRBJ2-1; abundance: once; v_gene: TRBV5-1; d_gene: NA; CDR3aa: CASSFTFGPGAYNEQFF; CDR3nt: TGCGCCAGCAGCTTCACGTTTGGTCCCGGCGCCTACAATGAGCAGTTCTTC
j_gene: TRBJ1-1; abundance: NA; v_gene: TRBV27; d_gene: NA; CDR3aa: CASSLKTGNTEAFF; CDR3nt: TGTGCCAGCAGTTTAAAGACAGGGAACACTGAAGCTTTCTTT
j_gene: TRBJ2-7; abundance: NA; v_gene: TRBV30; d_gene: NA; CDR3aa: CAWSGDAFYEQYF; CDR3nt: TGTGCCTGGAGTGGGGACGCCTTCTACGAGCAGTACTTC
j_gene: TRBJ2-3; abundance: NA; v_gene: TRBV29-1; d_gene: TRBD2; CDR3aa: CSPLAGSDTQYF; CDR3nt: TGCAGCCCCTTAGCGGGGTCAGATACGCAGTATTTT
j_gene: TRBJ1-1; abundance: NA; v_gene: TRBV5-1; d_gene: NA; CDR3aa: CASSMDPNTEAFF; CDR3nt: TGCGCCAGCAGCATGGACCCGAACACTGAAGCTTTCTTT